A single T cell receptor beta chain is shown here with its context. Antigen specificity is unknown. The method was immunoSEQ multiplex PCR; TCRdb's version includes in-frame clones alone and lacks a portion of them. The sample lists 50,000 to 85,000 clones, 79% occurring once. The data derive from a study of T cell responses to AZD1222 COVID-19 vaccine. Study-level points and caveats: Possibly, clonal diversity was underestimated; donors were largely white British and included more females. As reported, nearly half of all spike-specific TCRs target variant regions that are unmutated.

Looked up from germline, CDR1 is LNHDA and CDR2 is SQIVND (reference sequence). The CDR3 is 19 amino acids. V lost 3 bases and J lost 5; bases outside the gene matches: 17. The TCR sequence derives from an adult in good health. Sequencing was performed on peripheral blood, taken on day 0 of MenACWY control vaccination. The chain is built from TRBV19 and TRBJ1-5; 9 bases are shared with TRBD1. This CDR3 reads CASSIRTGTGFSGYQPQHF. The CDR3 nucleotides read TGTGCCAGTAGTATTCGGACCGGGACAGGGTTTTCCGGGTATCAGCCCCAGCATTTT.